This T cell receptor beta chain was observed in a study of blood T cell repertoires in COVID-19 (dated by TCRdb to the early 2020s). Looking at the study overall: The collaborator samples originated in the United States, Italy and Spain and spanned the acute and convalescent phases of COVID-19. The material from the prospective study consisted of cDNA or gDNA derived from T cells, B-cell-depleted T cells, or PBMCs. Subjects who had been exposed to COVID-19, were actively infected with it, or had recovered from it provided the deeply sampled blood TCRbeta repertoires that made up the dataset. A freely available public database, intended as a resource for researchers studying the immune response to SARS-CoV-2, is where the repertoires were released. The samples were drawn from the first 160 participants of the ongoing ImmuneRACE study and from some 1,300 subjects provided by 6 global collaborators. A de-identified subject ID, COVID-19 status, age in years and sex were almost always included in the sample metadata. Where available, HLA class I and class II types were obtained from metadata supplied by the sample provider rather than from assay-based typing. Results the study describes overall, beyond this receptor: The amount of clinical and demographic metadata varied by source and participant and was provided uncurated.

A word on this clone: It lacks a known antigen. Qualities for individual bases were not recorded, and no much larger clone is one base off.

TCRbeta CDR3 regions were amplified from genomic DNA using the immunoSEQ Assay, a bias-controlled multiplex PCR. As for the authors' bioinformatics: The number of nucleated cells in each sample was estimated by amplification of reference gene primers within the assay. Sequence reads were collapsed and filtered to measure the absolute abundance of every unique TCRbeta CDR3 rearrangement. For each sample, productive Simpson clonality was calculated as the square root of Simpson's diversity index across productive rearrangements. TCRdb re-hosts the immuneACCESS table, in-frame sequences only. Its copies lack some clones; in the studies checked, an unresolved V gene accounts for under half of them, and the cause for the rest is not known. V and J calls and clone size come straight from that table; D and trimming were deduced from the DNA. The sample contains roughly 250,000 clones, more than 80% of them found a single time. 0.85% to 0.9% of the sample is taken by the ten largest.

Enrolling through a virtual design, the prospective study's participants ranged in age from roughly 18 to 100 years and lived across roughly 24 United States geographic areas. In the prospective study, cohorts were assigned on the basis of participant-reported clinical history obtained from a screening survey and a study questionnaire. Exposed participants were defined as having been in contact with someone with a PCR-confirmed or clinician-diagnosed COVID-19 case within 2 weeks of study entry. In the prospective study, whole blood, serum and a nasopharyngeal or oropharyngeal swab were collected from each participant by mobile phlebotomists. Additional blood draws and questionnaires over an approximately 2-month period could optionally be provided by prospective study participants. Before DNA extraction, prospective study blood samples were shipped either frozen or at room temperature. From the cysteine up to the phenylalanine, the CDR3 has a length of 12 residues. Left in the record is the CDR3 DNA by itself, 36 bases read in frame from the first base. Deletion took 3 bases off V and 2 bases off J, with a span of 5 bases between the germline ends. From the germline V gene (reference sequence), CDR1 is GTSNPN and CDR2 is SVGIG.

The V and J genes are TRBV30 and TRBJ1-3; the D segment cannot be called with confidence. This receptor was taken from a man in his forties or fifties who had been exposed to COVID-19. The specimen sequenced was PBMCs or T cells enriched from blood (not recorded which). The CDR3 corresponds to CAWSLPGNTIYF. The bases read TGTGCCTGGAGCCTTCCTGGAAACACCATATATTTT.